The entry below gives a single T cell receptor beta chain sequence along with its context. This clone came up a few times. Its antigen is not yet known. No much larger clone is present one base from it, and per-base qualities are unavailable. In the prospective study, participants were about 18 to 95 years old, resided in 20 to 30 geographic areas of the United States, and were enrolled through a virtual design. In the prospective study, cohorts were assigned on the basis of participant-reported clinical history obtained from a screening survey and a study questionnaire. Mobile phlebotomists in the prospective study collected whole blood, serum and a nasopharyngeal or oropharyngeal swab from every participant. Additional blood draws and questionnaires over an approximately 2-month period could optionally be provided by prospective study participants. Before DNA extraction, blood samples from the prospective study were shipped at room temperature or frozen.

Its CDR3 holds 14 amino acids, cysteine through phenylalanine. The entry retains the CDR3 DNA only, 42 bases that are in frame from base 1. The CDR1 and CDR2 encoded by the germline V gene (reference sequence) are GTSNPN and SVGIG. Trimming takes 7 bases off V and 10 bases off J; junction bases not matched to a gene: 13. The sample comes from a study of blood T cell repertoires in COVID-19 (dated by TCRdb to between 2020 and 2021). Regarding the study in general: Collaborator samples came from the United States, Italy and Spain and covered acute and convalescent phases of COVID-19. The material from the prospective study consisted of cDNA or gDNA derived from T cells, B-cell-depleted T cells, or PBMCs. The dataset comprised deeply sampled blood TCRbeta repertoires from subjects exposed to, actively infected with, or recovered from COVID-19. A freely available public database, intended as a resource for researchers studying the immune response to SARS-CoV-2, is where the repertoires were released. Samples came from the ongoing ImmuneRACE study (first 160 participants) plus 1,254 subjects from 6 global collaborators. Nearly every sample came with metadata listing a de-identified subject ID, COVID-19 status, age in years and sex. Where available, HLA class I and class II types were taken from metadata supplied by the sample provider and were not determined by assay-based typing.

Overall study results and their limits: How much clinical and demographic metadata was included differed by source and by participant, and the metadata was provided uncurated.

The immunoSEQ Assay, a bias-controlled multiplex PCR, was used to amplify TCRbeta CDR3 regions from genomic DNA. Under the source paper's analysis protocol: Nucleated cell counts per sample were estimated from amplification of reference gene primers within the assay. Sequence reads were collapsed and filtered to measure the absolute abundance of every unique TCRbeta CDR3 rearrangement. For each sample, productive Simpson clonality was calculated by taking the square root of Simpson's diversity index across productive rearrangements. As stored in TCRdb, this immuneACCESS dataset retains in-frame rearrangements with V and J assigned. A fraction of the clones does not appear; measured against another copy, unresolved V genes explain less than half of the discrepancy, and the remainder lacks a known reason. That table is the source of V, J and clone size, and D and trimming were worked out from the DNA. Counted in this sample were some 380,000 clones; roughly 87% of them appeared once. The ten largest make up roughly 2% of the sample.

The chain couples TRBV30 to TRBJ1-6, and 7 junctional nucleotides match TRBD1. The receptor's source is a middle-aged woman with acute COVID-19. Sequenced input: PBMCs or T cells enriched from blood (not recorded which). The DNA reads TGTGCCTCATCGTTACAGGGGAATGGATCACCCCTCCACTTT. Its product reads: CASSLQGNGSPLHF.